Sequencing of this TCR beta chain was carried out in a study of early T cells in non-severe SARS-CoV-2 infection. For the study at large: Investigators sequenced bulk RNA drawn from unsorted whole blood, and chains remained unpaired. Findings and limits, study-wide: VDJdb matches were skewed toward anti-spike CD8 T cell responses.

With respect to this clonotype: Its antigen is unidentified.

In the library, individual cDNA molecules carried attached unique molecular identifiers. MiXCR, run by TCRdb on the 5' RACE reads, gives a single entry per CDR3 protein. This table holds about 80,000 distinct CDR3 sequences, 9.5% to 15% found once. This sequence originates from an adult who was a healthcare worker with PCR-confirmed SARS-CoV-2 infection or an uninfected control (not recorded which). The donor label of this sample is uncertain. The sequences come from whole blood, collected at baseline.

In DNA, the CDR3 is TGCAGTGCTAGAGTGCGGGGGGGCGACCACAATGAGCAGTTCTTC. This encodes CSARVRGGDHNEQFF. The chain has TRBV20-1 and TRBJ2-1, with 9 bases aligning to TRBD2. CDR3 length: 15 amino acids. With 1 base clipped from V and 5 bases from J, the junction kept 6 bases outside the gene matches. Germline V gene data show CDR1 as DFQATT and CDR2 as SNEGSKA (reference sequence).